This T cell receptor (beta chain) was profiled in a study of T cell responses to AZD1222 COVID-19 vaccine. Data came from immunoSEQ multiplex PCR; TCRdb stores just in-frame clones and leaves some out. This table holds over 150,000 clones, roughly 93% found once. This clonotype was obtained from an adult who received the MenACWY meningococcal vaccine as a control. The starting material was peripheral blood, obtained 28 days after the second dose of the MenACWY control vaccine.

The DNA for the CDR3 is TGTGCCAGCAGCTTATATGGGGACGAGCAGTACTTC. Translating it yields CASSLYGDEQYF. The J gene is TRBJ2-7, the V gene TRBV7-9; no clear D. Trimming pared 2 bases from V and 5 bases from J, leaving 7 bases between. The CDR3 loop spans 12 amino acids. Germline loops: CDR1 SEHNR, CDR2 FQNEAQ (reference sequence). Full variable domain (rest looked up from reference TRBV7-9 and TRBJ2-7): DTGVSQNPRHKITKRGQNVTFRCDPISEHNRLYWYRQTLGQGPEFLTYFQNEAQLEKSRLLSDRFSAERPKGSFSTLEIQRTEQGDSAMYLCASSLYGDEQYFGPGTRLTVT.